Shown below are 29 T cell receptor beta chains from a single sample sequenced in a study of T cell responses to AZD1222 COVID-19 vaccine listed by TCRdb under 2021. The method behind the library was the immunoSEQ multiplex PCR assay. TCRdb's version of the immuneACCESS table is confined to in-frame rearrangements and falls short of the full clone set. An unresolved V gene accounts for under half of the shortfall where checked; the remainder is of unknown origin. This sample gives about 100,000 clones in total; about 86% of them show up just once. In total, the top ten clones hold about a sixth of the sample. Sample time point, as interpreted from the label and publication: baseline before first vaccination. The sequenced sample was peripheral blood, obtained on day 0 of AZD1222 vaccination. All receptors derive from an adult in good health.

DNA of the CDR3: TGCGCCAGCAGCTCACAAGTGACTAGCGGGAGCGCCTACGAGCAGTACTTC. Translation: CASSSQVTSGSAYEQYF. The V gene is TRBV4-3, the J gene TRBJ2-7, with TRBD2 matching over 12 bases. V lost 5 bases and J lost 2; bases outside the gene matches: 10. The CDR3 covers 17 residues. Looked up from germline, CDR1 is LGHNA and CDR2 is YSLEER.

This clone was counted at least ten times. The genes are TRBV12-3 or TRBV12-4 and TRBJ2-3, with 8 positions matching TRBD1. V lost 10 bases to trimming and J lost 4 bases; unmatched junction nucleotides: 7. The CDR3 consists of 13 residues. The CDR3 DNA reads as TGTGCCATCGGGCAGGGGGCCGCAGATACGCAGTATTTT. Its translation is CAIGQGAADTQYF.

In DNA form, the CDR3 reads TGTGCCAGCAGTTTATCAGGGCCCCGGGGCAACTATGGCTACACCTTC. It translates to CASSLSGPRGNYGYTF. The gene calls are TRBV27 and TRBJ1-2, with D perhaps matching TRBD1 (5 bases). Trimming left V 0 bases short and J 2 bases short, with 13 bases between. Germline CDR1 reads MNHEY; CDR2 reads SMNVEV (reference sequence). CDR3 length: 16 amino acids.

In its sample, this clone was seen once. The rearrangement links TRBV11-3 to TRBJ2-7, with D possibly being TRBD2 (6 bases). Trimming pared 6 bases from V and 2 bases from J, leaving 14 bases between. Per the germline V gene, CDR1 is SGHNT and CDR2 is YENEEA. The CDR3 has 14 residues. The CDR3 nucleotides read TGTGCCAGCAGTTTTCTGCGGGGAGCCTACGAGCAGTACTTC. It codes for CASSFLRGAYEQYF.

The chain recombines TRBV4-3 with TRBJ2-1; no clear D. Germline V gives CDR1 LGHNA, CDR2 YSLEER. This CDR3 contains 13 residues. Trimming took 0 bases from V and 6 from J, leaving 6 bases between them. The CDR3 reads CASSQDDGNEQFF. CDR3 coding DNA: TGCGCCAGCAGCCAAGATGACGGCAATGAGCAGTTCTTC.

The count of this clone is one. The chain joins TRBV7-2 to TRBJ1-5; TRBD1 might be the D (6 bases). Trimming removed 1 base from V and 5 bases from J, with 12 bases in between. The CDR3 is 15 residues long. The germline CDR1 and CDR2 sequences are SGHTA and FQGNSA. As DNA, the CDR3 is TGTGCCAGCAGCTTAGAGGGGGGGCTATATCAGCCCCAGCATTTT. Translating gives CASSLEGGLYQPQHF.

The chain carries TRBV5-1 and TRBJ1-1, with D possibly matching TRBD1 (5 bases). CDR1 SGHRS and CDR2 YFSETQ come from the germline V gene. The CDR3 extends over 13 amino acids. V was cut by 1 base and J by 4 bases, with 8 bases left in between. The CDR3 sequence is CASSLQGGTEAFF. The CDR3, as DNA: TGCGCCAGCAGCTTGCAGGGAGGCACTGAAGCTTTCTTT.

The CDR3 bases are TGTGCCAGCAGCCAAGGTCCGGCAGAAGCTTTCTTT. Translation gives CASSQGPAEAFF. The V and J genes are TRBV3-1 (or the pseudogene TRBV3-2) and TRBJ1-1, with D unresolved. The germline CDR1 and CDR2 sequences are LGHDT and YNNKEL (reference sequence). The CDR3 has 12 residues. The V and J ends lost 1 base and 8 bases respectively, with 8 bases between them.

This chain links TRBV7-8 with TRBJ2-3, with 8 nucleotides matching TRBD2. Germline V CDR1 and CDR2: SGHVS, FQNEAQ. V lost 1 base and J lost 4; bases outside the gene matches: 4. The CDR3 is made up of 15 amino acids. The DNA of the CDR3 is TGTGCCAGCAGCTTAGGGGCGGGAGGTTCAGATACGCAGTATTTT. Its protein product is CASSLGAGGSDTQYF.

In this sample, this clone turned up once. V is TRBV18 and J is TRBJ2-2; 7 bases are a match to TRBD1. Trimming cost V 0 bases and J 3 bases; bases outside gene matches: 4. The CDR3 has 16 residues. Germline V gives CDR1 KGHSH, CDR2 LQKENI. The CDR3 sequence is CASSPPTGIDTGELFF. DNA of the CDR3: TGTGCCAGCTCACCACCGACAGGGATCGACACCGGGGAGCTGTTTTTT.

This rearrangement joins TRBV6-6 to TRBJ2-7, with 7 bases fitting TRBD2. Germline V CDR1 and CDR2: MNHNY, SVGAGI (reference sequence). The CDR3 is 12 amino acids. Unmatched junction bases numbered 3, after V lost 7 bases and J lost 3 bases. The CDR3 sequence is CASKTGGYEQYF. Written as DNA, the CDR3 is TGTGCCAGCAAAACGGGGGGCTACGAGCAGTACTTC.

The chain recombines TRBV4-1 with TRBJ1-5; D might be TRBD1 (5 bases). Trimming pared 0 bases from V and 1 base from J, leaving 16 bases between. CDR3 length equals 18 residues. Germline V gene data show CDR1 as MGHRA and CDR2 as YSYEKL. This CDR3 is CASSQDGGGMYSNQPQHF. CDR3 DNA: TGCGCCAGCAGCCAAGATGGGGGTGGAATGTACAGCAATCAGCCCCAGCATTTT.

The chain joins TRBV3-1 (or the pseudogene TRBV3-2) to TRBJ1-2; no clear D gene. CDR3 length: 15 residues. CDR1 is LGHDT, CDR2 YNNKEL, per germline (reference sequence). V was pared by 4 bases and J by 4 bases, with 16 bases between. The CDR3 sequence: CASSPTDAPRYGYTF. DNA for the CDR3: TGTGCCAGCAGCCCCACAGATGCCCCTCGCTATGGCTACACCTTC.

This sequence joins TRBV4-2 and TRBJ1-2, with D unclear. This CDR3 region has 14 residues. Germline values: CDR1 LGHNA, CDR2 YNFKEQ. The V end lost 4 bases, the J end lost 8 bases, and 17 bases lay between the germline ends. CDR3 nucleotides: TGTGCCAGCAGCCCGGAGGGCACAGTTGGCGGCTACACCTTC. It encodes CASSPEGTVGGYTF.

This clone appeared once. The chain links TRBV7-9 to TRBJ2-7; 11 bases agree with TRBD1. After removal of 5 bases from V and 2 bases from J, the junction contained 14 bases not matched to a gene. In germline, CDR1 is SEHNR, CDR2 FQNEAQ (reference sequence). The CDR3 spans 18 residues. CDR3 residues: CASSRGQGGLDHTYEQYF. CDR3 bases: TGTGCCAGCAGCCGGGGACAGGGGGGACTAGATCACACCTACGAGCAGTACTTC.

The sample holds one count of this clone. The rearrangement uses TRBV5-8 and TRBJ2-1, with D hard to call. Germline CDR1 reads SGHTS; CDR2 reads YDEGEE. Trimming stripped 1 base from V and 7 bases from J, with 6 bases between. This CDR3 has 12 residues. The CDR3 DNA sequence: TGTGCCAGCAGCTTGAATAAGAATGAGCAGTTCTTC. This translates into CASSLNKNEQFF.

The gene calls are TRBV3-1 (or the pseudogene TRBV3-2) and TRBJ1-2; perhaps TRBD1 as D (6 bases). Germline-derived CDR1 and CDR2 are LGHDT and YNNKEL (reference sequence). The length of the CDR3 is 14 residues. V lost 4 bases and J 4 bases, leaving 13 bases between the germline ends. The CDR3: CASSPSGEVYGYTF. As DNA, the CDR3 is TGTGCCAGCAGCCCATCAGGGGAAGTCTATGGCTACACCTTC.

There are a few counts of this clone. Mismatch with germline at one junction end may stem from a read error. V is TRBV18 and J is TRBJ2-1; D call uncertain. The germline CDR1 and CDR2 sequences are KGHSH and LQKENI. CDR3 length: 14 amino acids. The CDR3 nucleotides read TGTGCCAGCTCCCCACCTGTAGCTCAGCATGAGCAGTTCTTC. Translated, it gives CASSPPVAQHEQFF.

The CDR3 region has the DNA TGTGCCAGCAGTTTACGGACAGCCTATGGCTACACCTTC. Protein: CASSLRTAYGYTF. V usage is TRBV28 and J usage is TRBJ1-2; D possibly corresponds to TRBD1 (6 bases). The V end was cut by 2 bases, the J end by 4 bases, with 8 bases between. Germline V CDR1 and CDR2: MDHEN, SYDVKM. The CDR3 consists of 13 residues.

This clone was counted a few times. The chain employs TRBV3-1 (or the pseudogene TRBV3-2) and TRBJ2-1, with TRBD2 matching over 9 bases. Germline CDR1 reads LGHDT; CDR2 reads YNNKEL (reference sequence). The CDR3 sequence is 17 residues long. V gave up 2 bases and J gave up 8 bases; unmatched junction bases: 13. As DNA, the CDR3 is TGTGCCAGCAGCCAATCCCGGGGACTAGCAGGAGGTGATGAGCAGTTCTTC. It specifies CASSQSRGLAGGDEQFF.

The CDR3, as DNA: TGTGCCAGCAGTTCAGGGCTAGAGGAGCAGTACTTC. As protein: CASSSGLEEQYF. The rearrangement joins TRBV28 to TRBJ2-7; tentative D call: TRBD1 (5 bases). Germline CDR1 MDHEN, CDR2 SYDVKM. V was clipped by 4 bases and J by 7 bases, with 11 bases between them. This CDR3 has 12 amino acids.

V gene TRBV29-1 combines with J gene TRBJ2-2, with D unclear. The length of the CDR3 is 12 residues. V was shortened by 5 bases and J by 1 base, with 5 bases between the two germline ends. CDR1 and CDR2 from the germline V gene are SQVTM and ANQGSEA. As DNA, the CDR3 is TGCAGCGTTCTATGGAACACCGGGGAGCTGTTTTTT. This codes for CSVLWNTGELFF.

For the CDR3, the DNA is TGTGCCAGCAGCTCCCTTCGGAGAGGGGGCGGGGAGCAGTACTTC. Amino acids: CASSSLRRGGGEQYF. The chain combines TRBV11-2 with TRBJ2-7; 7 bases are shared with TRBD1. The length of the CDR3 is 15 residues. Germline CDR1 is SGHAT and CDR2 is FQNNGV. Trimming removed 4 bases from V and 7 bases from J; junction bases left unmatched: 13.

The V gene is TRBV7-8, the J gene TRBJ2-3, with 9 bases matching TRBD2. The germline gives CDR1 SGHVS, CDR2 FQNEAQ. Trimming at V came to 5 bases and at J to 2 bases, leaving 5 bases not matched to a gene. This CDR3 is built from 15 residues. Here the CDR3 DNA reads TGTGCCAGCAGCACCCGACTAGCGGCCACAGATACGCAGTATTTT. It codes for CASSTRLAATDTQYF.

The CDR3 bases are TGCAGCGTTGAACTTGGGCAGTTCTTC. Protein product: CSVELGQFF. The rearrangement uses TRBV29-1 and TRBJ2-1, with D uncertain. The germline CDR1 and CDR2 sequences are SQVTM and ANQGSEA. Trimming cost V 2 bases and J 12 bases, with 5 bases left between them. The CDR3 runs to 9 residues.

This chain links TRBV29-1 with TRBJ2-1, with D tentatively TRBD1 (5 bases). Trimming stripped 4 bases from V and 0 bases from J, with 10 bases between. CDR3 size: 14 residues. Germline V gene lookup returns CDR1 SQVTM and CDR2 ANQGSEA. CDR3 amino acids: CSVGRQGSYNEQFF. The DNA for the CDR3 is TGCAGCGTTGGTCGGCAGGGCTCCTACAATGAGCAGTTCTTC.

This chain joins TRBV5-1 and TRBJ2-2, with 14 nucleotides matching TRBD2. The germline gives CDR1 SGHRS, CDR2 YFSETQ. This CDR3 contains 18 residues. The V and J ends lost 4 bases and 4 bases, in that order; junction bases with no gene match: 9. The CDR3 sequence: CASSPRTSGGSATGELFF. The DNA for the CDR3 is TGCGCCAGCAGCCCGCGGACTAGCGGGGGGTCGGCCACCGGGGAGCTGTTTTTT.

CDR3 coding DNA: TGCGCCAGCAGCCAAGCGCGGGGGACTGAAGCTTTCTTT. This codes for CASSQARGTEAFF. The V gene is TRBV4-3, the J gene TRBJ1-1; weak D call: TRBD1 (5 bases). V lost 1 base and J 5 bases, leaving 8 bases between the germline ends. The germline CDR1 and CDR2 sequences are LGHNA and YSLEER. The CDR3 covers 13 residues.

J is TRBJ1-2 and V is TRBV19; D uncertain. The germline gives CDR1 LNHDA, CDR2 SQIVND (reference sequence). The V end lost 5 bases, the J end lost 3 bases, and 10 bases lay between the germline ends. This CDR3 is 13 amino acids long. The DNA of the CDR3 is TGTGCCAGTAGTTTGGCCGACGACTATGGCTACACCTTC. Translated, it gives CASSLADDYGYTF. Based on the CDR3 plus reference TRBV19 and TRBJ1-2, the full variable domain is DGGITQSPKYLFRKEGQNVTLSCEQNLNHDAMYWYRQDPGQGLRLIYYSQIVNDFQKGDIAEGYSVSREKKESFPLTVTSAQKNPTAFYLCASSLADDYGYTFGSGTRLTVV.